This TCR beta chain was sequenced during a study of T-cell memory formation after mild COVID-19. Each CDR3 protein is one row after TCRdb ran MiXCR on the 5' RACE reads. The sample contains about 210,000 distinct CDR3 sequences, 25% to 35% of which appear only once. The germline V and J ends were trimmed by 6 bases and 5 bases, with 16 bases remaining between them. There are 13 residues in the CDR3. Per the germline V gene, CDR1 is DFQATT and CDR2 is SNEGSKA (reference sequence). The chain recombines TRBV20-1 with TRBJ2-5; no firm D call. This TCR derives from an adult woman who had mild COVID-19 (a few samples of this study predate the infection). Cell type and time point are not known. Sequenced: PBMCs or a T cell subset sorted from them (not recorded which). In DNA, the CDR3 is TGCAGTGCCTATACCGGCCCTCGGGAGACCCAGTACTTC. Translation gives CSAYTGPRETQYF.